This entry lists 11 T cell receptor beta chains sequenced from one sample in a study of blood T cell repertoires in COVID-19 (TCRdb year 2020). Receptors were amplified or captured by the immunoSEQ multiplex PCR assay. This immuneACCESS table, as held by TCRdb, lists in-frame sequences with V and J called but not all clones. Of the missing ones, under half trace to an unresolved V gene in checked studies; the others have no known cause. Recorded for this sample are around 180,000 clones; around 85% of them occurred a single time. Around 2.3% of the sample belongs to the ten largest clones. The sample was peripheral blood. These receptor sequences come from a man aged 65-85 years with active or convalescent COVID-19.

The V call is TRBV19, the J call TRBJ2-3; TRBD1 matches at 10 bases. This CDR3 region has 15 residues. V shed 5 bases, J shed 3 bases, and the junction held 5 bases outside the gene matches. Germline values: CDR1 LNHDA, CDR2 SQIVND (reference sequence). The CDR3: CASSLGQGVTDTQYF. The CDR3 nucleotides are TGTGCCAGTAGTCTAGGACAGGGGGTTACAGATACGCAGTATTTT. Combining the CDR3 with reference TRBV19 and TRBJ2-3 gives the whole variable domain DGGITQSPKYLFRKEGQNVTLSCEQNLNHDAMYWYRQDPGQGLRLIYYSQIVNDFQKGDIAEGYSVSREKKESFPLTVTSAQKNPTAFYLCASSLGQGVTDTQYFGPGTRLTVL.

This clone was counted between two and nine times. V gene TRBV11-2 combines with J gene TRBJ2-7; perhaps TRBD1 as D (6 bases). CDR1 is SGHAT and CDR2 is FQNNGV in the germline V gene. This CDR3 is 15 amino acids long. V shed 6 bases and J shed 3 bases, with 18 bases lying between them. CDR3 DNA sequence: TGTGCCAGCAGAAGCCCAATGAGGGGGTTCTACGAGCAGTACTTC. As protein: CASRSPMRGFYEQYF.

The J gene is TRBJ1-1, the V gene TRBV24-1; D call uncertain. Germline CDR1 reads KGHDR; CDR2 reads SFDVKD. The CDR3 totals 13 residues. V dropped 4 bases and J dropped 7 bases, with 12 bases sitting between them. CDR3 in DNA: TGTGCCACCAGTGACCCCCTTATAAATGAAGCTTTCTTT. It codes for CATSDPLINEAFF.

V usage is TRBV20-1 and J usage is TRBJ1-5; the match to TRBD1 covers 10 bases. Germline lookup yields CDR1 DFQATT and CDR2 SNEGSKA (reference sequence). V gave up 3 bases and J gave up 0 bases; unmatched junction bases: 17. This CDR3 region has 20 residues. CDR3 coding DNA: TGCAGTGCTAGTCCCCTTTTTTCGGGACAGGGGCGTCATAGCAATCAGCCCCAGCATTTT. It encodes CSASPLFSGQGRHSNQPQHF.

In DNA, the CDR3 is TGTGCCAGCAGCCCACTAGCGGGGTCCTACAATGAGCAGTTCTTC. It specifies CASSPLAGSYNEQFF. The chain links TRBV7-6 to TRBJ2-1, with 10 bases identical to TRBD2. The CDR3 is 15 residues long. In germline, CDR1 is SGHVS, CDR2 FNYEAQ. Trimming took 5 bases from V and 1 from J; bases not matched to a gene: 2.

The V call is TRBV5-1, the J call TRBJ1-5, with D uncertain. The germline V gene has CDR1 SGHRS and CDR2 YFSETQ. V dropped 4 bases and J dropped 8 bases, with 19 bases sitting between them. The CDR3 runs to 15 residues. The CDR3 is CASSPTGDIREPQHF. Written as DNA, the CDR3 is TGCGCCAGCAGCCCCACCGGGGATATTCGGGAGCCCCAGCATTTT.

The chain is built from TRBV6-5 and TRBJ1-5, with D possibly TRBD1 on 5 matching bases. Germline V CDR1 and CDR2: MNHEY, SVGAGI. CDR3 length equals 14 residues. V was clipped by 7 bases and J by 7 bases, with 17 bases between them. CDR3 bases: TGTGCCAGCACCCAGAATAGGGGTTTACAGCCCCAGCATTTT. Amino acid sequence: CASTQNRGLQPQHF.

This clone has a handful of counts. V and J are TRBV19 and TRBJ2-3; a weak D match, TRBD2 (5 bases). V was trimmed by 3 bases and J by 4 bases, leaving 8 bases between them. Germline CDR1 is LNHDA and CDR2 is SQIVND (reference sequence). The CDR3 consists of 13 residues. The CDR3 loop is CASSMGVADTQYF. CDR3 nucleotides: TGTGCCAGTAGTATGGGAGTGGCAGATACGCAGTATTTT. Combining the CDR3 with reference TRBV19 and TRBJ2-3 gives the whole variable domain DGGITQSPKYLFRKEGQNVTLSCEQNLNHDAMYWYRQDPGQGLRLIYYSQIVNDFQKGDIAEGYSVSREKKESFPLTVTSAQKNPTAFYLCASSMGVADTQYFGPGTRLTVL.

CDR3 nucleotides: TGTGCCAGCTCAAGGACAGGGGGATACGAGCAGTACTTC. It codes for CASSRTGGYEQYF. The chain joins TRBV18 to TRBJ2-7; TRBD1 matches at 10 bases. The CDR3 length is 13 residues. Germline-derived CDR1 and CDR2 are KGHSH and LQKENI. After removal of 5 bases from V and 4 bases from J, the junction contained 2 bases not matched to a gene.

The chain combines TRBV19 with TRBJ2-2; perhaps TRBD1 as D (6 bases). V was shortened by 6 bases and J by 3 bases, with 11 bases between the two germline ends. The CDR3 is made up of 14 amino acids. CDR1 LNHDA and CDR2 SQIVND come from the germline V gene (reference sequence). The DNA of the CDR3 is TGTGCCAGTAGCCGGGACACACACACCGGGGAGCTGTTTTTT. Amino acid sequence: CASSRDTHTGELFF.

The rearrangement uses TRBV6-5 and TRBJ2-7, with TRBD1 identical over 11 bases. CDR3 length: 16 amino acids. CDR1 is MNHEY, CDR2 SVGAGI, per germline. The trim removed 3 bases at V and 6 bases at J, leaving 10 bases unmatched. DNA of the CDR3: TGTGCCAGCAGTTATCCGGGACAGGGGGTAGTGGGCGAGCAGTACTTC. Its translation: CASSYPGQGVVGEQYF.